Below, one TCR beta chain is given with its context. This CDR3 has 14 amino acids. The V gene's germline CDR1 is DFQATT and CDR2 SNEGSKA (reference sequence). With 1 base clipped from V and 6 bases from J, the junction kept 7 bases outside the gene matches. The sample belongs to a study of CD8 T cells in Susac syndrome. A quantity of about 0.45 to 1 ug RNA underwent reverse transcription using random hexamers. TCRdb itself ran the immunoSEQ multiplex PCR reads through MiXCR, one entry per CDR3 protein. The profile shows 120,000 to 150,000 distinct CDR3 sequences, approximately 95% of them singletons. The receptor's source is a human donor in good health. What was sequenced was CD4+ T cells from PBMCs. The rearrangement uses TRBV20-1 and TRBJ2-5; 8 nucleotides agree with TRBD2. Written as DNA, the CDR3 is TGCAGTGCTAGAGGAAAGACTAGCGCAAAGACCCAGTACTTC. Encoded protein: CSARGKTSAKTQYF.